The entry below describes one TCR beta chain. Antigen specificity is unknown. This specimen comes from a study of cytomegalovirus exposure and HLA in healthy donors. General study findings and limits: A missense DCLRE1C variant was associated with V- and J-gene trimming of TCR beta chains in a later analysis, and an independent cohort replicated the association. Most of the TCR beta V segments (in an earlier analysis) were productive either about 87% or about 30% of the time. Testing in vitro showed three CMV-associated chains specific for CMV antigens.

Germline CDR1 reads LNHDA; CDR2 reads SQIVND (reference sequence). V gave up 9 bases and J gave up 0 bases, with 12 bases separating them. CDR3 length: 14 residues. With 60 Vbeta and 13 Jbeta primers, the PCR was carried out. TCRdb's copy holds only in-frame clones and misses some; the assay was immunoSEQ multiplex PCR. The data hold 85,000 to 120,000 clones, with over 70% observed a single time. The chain joins TRBV19 to TRBJ1-5; the D is unclear. The receptor's source is a boy aged 5 to 17 in good health and CMV-seronegative. Material: PBMCs. The CDR3 sequence is CASARGFSNQPQHF. The CDR3 DNA sequence: TGTGCCAGCGCCCGGGGTTTTAGCAATCAGCCCCAGCATTTT.